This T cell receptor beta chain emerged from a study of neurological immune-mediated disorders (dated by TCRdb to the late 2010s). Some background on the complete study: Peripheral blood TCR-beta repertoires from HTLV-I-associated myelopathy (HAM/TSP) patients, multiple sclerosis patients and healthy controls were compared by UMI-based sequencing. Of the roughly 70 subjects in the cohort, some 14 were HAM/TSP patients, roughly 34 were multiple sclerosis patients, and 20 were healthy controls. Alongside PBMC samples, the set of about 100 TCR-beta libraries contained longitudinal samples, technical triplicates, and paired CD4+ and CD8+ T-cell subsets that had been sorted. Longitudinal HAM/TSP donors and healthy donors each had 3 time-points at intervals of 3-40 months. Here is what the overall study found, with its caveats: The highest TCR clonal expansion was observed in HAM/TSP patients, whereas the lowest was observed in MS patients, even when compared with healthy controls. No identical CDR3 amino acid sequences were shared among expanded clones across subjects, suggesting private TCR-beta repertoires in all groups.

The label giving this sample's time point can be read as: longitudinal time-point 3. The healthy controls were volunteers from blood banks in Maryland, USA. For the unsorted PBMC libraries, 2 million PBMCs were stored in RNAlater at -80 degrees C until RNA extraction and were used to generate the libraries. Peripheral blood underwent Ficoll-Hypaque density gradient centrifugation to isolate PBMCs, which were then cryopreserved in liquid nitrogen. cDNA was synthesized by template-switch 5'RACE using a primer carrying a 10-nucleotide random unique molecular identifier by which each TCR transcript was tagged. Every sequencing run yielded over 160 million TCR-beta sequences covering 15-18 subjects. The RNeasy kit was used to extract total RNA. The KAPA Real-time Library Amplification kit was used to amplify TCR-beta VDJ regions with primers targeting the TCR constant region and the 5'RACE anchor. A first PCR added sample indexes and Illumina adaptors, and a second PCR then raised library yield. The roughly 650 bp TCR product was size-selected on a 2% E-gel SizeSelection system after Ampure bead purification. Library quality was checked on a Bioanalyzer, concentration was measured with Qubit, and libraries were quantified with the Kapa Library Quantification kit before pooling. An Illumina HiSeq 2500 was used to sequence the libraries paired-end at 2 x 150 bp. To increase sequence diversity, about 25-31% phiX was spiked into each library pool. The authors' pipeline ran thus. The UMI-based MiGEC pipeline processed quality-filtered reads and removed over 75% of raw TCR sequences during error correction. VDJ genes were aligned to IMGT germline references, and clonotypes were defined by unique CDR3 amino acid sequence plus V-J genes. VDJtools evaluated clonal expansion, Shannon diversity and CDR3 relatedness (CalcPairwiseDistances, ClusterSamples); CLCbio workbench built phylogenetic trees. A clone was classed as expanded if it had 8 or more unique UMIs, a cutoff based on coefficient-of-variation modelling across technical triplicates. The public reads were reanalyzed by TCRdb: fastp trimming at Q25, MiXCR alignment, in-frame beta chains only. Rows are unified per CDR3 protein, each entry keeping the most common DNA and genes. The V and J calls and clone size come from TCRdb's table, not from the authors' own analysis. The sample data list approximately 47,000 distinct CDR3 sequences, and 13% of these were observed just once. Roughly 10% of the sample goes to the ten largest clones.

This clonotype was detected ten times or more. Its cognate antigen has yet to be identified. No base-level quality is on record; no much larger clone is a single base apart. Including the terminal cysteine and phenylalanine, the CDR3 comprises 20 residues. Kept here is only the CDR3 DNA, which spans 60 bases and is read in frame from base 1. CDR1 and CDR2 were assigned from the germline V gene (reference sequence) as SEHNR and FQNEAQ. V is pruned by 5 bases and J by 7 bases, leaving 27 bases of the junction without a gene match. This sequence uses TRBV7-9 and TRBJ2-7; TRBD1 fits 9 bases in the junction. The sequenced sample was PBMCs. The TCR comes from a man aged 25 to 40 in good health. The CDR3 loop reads CASSGQGKAWPTTGAKEQYF. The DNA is TGTGCCAGCAGCGGACAGGGGAAGGCTTGGCCCACCACGGGGGCGAAGGAGCAGTACTTC.